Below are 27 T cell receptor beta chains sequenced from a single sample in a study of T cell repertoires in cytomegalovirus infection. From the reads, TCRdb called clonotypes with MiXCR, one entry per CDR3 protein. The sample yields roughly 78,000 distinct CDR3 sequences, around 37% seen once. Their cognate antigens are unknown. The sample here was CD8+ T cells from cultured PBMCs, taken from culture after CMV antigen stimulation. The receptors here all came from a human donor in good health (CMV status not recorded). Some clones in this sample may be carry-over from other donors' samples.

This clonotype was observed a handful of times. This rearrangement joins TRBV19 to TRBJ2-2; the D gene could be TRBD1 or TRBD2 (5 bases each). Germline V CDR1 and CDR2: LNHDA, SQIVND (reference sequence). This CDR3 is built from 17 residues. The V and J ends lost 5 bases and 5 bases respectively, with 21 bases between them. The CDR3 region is CASSVTPGRLLTGELFF. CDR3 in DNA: TGTGCCAGTAGTGTAACCCCGGGGCGTCTTTTAACCGGGGAGCTGTTTTTT.

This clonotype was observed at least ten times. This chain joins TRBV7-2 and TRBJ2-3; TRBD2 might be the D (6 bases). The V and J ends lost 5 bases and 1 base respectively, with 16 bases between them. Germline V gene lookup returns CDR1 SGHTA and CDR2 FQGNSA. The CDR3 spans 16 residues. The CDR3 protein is CASSPRTIIGTDTQYF. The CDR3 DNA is TGTGCCAGCAGCCCCCGGACTATCATAGGCACAGATACGCAGTATTTT.

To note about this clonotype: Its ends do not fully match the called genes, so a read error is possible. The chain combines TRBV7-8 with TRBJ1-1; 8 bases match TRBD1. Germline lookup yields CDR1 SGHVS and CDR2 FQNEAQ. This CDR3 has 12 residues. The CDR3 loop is CASKIGTGEPFF. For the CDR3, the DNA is TGTGCCAGCAAGATCGGGACAGGTGAACCTTTCTTT.

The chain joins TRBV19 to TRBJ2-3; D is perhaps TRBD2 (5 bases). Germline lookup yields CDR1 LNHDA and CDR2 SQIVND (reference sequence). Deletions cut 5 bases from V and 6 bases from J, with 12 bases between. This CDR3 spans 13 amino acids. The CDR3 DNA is TGTGCCAGTAGTCACCTCGAGGGTGATACGCAGTATTTT. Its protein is CASSHLEGDTQYF. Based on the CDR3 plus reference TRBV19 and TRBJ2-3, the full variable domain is DGGITQSPKYLFRKEGQNVTLSCEQNLNHDAMYWYRQDPGQGLRLIYYSQIVNDFQKGDIAEGYSVSREKKESFPLTVTSAQKNPTAFYLCASSHLEGDTQYFGPGTRLTVL.

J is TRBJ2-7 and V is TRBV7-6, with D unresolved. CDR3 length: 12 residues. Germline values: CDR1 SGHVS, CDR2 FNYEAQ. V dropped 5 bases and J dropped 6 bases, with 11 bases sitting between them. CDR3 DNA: TGTGCCAGCAGCCCAGCTGGGGTCGAGCAGTACTTC. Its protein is CASSPAGVEQYF.

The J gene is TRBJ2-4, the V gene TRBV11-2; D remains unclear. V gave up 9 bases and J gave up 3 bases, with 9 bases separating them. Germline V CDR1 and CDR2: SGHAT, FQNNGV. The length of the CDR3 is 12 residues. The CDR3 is CASTWDKNIQYF. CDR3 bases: TGTGCCAGTACTTGGGACAAAAACATTCAGTACTTC.

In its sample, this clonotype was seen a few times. The CDR3 loop is CASSRILGNEQFF. The DNA for the CDR3 is TGTGCCAGTAGTAGGATTCTCGGCAATGAGCAGTTCTTC. The chain recombines TRBV19 with TRBJ2-1, with D hard to call. Trimming pared 4 bases from V and 6 bases from J, leaving 10 bases between. This CDR3 comprises 13 residues. Germline V gene data show CDR1 as LNHDA and CDR2 as SQIVND (reference sequence). Full variable domain (missing parts from reference TRBV19 and TRBJ2-1): DGGITQSPKYLFRKEGQNVTLSCEQNLNHDAMYWYRQDPGQGLRLIYYSQIVNDFQKGDIAEGYSVSREKKESFPLTVTSAQKNPTAFYLCASSRILGNEQFFGPGTRLTVL.

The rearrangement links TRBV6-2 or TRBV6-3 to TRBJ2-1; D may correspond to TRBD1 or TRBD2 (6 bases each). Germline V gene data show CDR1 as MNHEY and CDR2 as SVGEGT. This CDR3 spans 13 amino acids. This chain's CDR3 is CASEGGSYNEQFF. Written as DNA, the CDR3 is TGTGCTAGTGAGGGGGGCTCCTACAATGAGCAGTTCTTC.

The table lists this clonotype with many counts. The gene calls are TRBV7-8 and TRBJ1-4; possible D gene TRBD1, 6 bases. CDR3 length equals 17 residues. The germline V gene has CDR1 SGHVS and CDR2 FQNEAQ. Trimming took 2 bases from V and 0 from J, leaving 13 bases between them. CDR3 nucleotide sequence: TGTGCCAGCAGCTTAAATGGACAGAGGACAACTAATGAAAAACTGTTTTTT. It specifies CASSLNGQRTTNEKLFF. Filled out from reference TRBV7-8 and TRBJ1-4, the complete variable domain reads GAGVSQSPRYKVAKRGQDVALRCDPISGHVSLFWYQQALGQGPEFLTYFQNEAQLDKSGLPSDRFFAERPEGSVSTLKIQRTQQEDSAVYLCASSLNGQRTTNEKLFFGSGTQLSVL.

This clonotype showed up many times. Here the CDR3 reads CASSLVWRGGRNEQFF. CDR3 in DNA: TGTGCCAGCAGCTTAGTGTGGCGGGGGGGCCGTAATGAGCAGTTCTTC. This chain joins TRBV7-2 and TRBJ2-1; 9 nucleotides align to TRBD2. V shed 1 base, J shed 7 bases, and the junction held 8 bases outside the gene matches. Germline assignment: CDR1 SGHTA and CDR2 FQGNSA. The CDR3 is 16 amino acids. Full variable domain (outside the CDR3, taken from reference TRBV7-2 and TRBJ2-1): GAGVSQSPSNKVTEKGKDVELRCDPISGHTALYWYRQSLGQGLEFLIYFQGNSAPDKSGLPSDRFSAERTGGSVSTLTIQRTQQEDSAVYLCASSLVWRGGRNEQFFGPGTRLTVL.

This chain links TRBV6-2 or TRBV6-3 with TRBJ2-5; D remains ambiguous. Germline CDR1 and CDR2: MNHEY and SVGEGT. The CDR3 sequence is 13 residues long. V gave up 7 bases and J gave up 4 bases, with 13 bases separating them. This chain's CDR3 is CASTKDGRETQYF. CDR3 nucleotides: TGTGCCAGCACCAAGGATGGCCGAGAGACCCAGTACTTC.

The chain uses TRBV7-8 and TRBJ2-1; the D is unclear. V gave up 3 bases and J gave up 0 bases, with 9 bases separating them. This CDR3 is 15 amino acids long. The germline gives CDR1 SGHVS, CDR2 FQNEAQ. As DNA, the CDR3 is TGTGCCAGCAGCTTTCATCCGGGCTCCTACAATGAGCAGTTCTTC. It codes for CASSFHPGSYNEQFF.

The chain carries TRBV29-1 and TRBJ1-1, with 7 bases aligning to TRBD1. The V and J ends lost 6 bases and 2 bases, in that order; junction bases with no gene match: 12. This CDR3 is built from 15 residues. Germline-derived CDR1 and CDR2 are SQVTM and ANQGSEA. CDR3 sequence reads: CSVTTTGTENTEAFF. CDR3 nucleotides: TGCAGCGTCACCACAACCGGGACAGAAAACACTGAAGCTTTCTTT.

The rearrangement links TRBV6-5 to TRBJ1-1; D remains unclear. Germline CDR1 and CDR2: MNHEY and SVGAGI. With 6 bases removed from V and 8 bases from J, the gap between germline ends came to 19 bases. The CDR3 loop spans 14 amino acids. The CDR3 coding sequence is TGTGCCAGCAGCCCCGGGCCCGGGGAGACCGAAGCTTTCTTT. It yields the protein CASSPGPGETEAFF.

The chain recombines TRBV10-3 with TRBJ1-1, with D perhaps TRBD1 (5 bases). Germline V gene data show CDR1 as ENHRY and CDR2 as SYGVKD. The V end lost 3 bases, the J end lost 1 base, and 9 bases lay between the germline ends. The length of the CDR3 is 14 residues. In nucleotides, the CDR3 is TGTGCCATCAGTGACAGGCAGGGGAACACTGAAGCTTTCTTT. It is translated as CAISDRQGNTEAFF.

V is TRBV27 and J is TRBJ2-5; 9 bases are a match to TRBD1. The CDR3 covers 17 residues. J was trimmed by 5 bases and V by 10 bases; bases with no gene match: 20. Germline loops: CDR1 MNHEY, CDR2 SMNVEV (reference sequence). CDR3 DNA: TGTGCCACAAAATGGGGGGGGGAACAGGGGGCGAAGGAGACCCAGTACTTC. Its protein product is CATKWGGEQGAKETQYF.

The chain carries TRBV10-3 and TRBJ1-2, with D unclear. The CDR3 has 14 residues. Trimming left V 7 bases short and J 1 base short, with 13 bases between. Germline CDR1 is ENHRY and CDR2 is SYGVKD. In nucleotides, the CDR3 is TGTGCCATCACTGGCCTCGGTAATAACTATGGCTACACCTTC. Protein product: CAITGLGNNYGYTF.

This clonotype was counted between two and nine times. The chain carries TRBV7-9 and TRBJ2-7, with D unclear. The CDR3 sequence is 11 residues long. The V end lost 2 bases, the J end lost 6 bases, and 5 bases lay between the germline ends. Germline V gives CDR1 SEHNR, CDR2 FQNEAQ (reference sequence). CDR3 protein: CASSLSAEQYF. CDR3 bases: TGTGCCAGCAGCTTATCGGCCGAGCAGTACTTC.

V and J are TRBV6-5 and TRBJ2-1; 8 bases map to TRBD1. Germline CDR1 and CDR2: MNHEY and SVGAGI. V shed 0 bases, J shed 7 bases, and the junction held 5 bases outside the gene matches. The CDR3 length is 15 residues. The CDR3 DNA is TGTGCCAGCAGTTACTCTTGGGACAGGAATAATGAGCAGTTCTTC. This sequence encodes CASSYSWDRNNEQFF.

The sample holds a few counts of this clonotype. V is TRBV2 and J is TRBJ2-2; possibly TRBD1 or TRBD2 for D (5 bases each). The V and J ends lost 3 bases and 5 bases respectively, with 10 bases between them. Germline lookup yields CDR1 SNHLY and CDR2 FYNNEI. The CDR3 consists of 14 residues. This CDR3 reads CASSDPGSTGELFF. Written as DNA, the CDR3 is TGTGCCAGCAGTGACCCAGGGAGTACCGGGGAGCTGTTTTTT.

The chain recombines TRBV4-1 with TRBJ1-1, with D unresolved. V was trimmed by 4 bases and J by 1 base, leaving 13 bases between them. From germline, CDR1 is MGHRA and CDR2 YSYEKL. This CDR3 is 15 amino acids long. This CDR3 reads CASSRHLRGNTEAFF. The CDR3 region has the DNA TGCGCCAGCAGCCGTCATCTTCGGGGGAACACTGAAGCTTTCTTT.

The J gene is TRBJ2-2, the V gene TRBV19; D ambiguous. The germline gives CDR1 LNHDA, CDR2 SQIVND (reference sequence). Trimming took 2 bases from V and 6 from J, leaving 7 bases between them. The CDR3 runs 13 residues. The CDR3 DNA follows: TGTGCCAGTAGTATACCTAGTCCCGGGGAGCTGTTTTTT. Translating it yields CASSIPSPGELFF.

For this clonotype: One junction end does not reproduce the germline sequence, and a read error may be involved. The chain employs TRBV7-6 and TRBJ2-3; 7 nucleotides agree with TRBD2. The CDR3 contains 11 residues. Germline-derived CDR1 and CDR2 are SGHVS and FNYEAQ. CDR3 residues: CASSPGLEDIF. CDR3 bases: TGTGCCAGCAGCCCCGGACTAGAGGATATATTT.

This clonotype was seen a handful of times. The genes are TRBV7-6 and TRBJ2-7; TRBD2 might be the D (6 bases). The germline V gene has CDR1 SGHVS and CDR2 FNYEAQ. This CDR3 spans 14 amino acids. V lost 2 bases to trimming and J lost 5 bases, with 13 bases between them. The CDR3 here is CASSLFLAKDEQYF. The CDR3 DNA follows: TGTGCCAGCAGCTTATTTCTAGCGAAAGACGAGCAGTACTTC.

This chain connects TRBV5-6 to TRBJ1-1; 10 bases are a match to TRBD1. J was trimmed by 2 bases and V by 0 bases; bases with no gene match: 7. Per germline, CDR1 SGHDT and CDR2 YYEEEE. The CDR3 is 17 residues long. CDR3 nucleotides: TGTGCCAGCAGCTTGGTTTCCTGGACAGGGGGAAACACTGAAGCTTTCTTT. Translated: CASSLVSWTGGNTEAFF.

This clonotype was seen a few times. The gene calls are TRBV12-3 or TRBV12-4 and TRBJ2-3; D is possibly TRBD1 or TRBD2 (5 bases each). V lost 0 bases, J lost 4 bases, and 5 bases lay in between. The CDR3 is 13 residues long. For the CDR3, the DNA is TGTGCCAGCAGTTTAGCGGGGGCAGATACGCAGTATTTT. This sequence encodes CASSLAGADTQYF.

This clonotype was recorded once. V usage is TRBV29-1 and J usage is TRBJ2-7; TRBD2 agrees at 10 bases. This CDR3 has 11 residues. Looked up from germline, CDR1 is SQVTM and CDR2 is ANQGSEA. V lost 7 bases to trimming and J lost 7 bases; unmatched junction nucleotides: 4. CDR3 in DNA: TGCAGCGGCCCTAGCGGGGGAGAGCAGTACTTC. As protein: CSGPSGGEQYF.